What follows are 17 T cell receptor beta chains derived from one specimen sequenced in a study of chemoradiotherapy in HPV16-positive cancers. Here immunoSEQ multiplex PCR was the method, and the copy in TCRdb shows in-frame clones only, minus some. The sample holds a few thousand clones, more than 85% seen once. This sample comprised tumor tissue, obtained from a patient who underwent chemoradiotherapy. The source is a human donor with HPV-associated anogenital cancer.

This chain uses TRBV7-8 with TRBJ2-7, with D uncertain. V was shortened by 5 bases and J by 3 bases, with 5 bases between the two germline ends. CDR3 length: 11 amino acids. Germline V lookup: CDR1 SGHVS, CDR2 FQNEAQ. The DNA of the CDR3 is TGTGCCAGCAGCGAGCACTACGAGCAGTACTTC. It yields the protein CASSEHYEQYF. Supplemented by reference TRBV7-8 and TRBJ2-7, the full variable domain reads GAGVSQSPRYKVAKRGQDVALRCDPISGHVSLFWYQQALGQGPEFLTYFQNEAQLDKSGLPSDRFFAERPEGSVSTLKIQRTQQEDSAVYLCASSEHYEQYFGPGTRLTVT.

The V and J genes are TRBV5-1 and TRBJ2-5; D uncertain. The CDR3 length is 14 residues. CDR1 and CDR2 (germline): SGHRS, YFSETQ. Trimming pared 0 bases from V and 3 bases from J, leaving 9 bases between. CDR3 DNA sequence: TGCGCCAGCAGCTTGGGTGGCTATAAAGAGACCCAGTACTTC. This sequence encodes CASSLGGYKETQYF.

The rearrangement links TRBV7-8 to TRBJ2-1; TRBD1 is a possible D gene (5 bases). Trimming cost V 1 base and J 6 bases, with 13 bases left between them. This CDR3 has 15 residues. The germline gives CDR1 SGHVS, CDR2 FQNEAQ. This chain's CDR3 is CASSLDSGKGNEQFF. CDR3 DNA sequence: TGTGCCAGCAGCTTAGACTCAGGGAAGGGCAATGAGCAGTTCTTC.

V usage is TRBV10-1 and J usage is TRBJ2-2, with 9 bases identical to TRBD1. The CDR3 loop spans 14 amino acids. Trimming cost V 9 bases and J 6 bases; bases outside gene matches: 8. The germline gives CDR1 WNHNN, CDR2 SYGVQD (reference sequence). CDR3 amino acids: CARPRDRVPGELFF. The CDR3 nucleotides are TGCGCCAGACCCCGGGACAGGGTCCCCGGGGAGCTGTTTTTT.

J is TRBJ1-2 and V is TRBV4-1, with 10 bases aligning to TRBD1. Germline trimming cut 4 bases from V and 7 bases from J; bases unmatched to any gene: 9. Germline CDR1 and CDR2: MGHRA and YSYEKL. There are 15 residues in the CDR3. As DNA, the CDR3 is TGCGCCAGCAGCCGAGTGGGACAGGGGTTTTCTGGCTACACCTTC. This gives the protein CASSRVGQGFSGYTF.

The chain has TRBV6-1 and TRBJ1-6, with D perhaps matching TRBD1 (6 bases). The V gene lost 3 bases and the J gene lost 7 bases, with 13 bases spanning the gap. The germline gives CDR1 MNHNS, CDR2 SASEGT. This CDR3 contains 15 residues. In DNA form, the CDR3 reads TGTGCCAGCAGTGACCTGGACAGATGGAATTCACCCCTCCACTTT. Protein: CASSDLDRWNSPLHF.

The chain has TRBV5-6 and TRBJ2-7; 8 positions match TRBD1. This CDR3 contains 16 residues. The junction had 15 bases not matched to a gene; V was cut back by 4 bases and J by 6 bases. The V gene's germline CDR1 is SGHDT and CDR2 YYEEEE. As DNA, the CDR3 is TGTGCCAGCAGCAGCATGCGAACGACAGGGGTCTCCGAGCAGTACTTC. Translation gives CASSSMRTTGVSEQYF. The whole variable domain, filled in from reference TRBV5-6 and TRBJ2-7, reads DAGVTQSPTHLIKTRGQQVTLRCSPKSGHDTVSWYQQALGQGPQFIFQYYEEEERQRGNFPDRFSGHQFPNYSSELNVNALLLGDSALYLCASSSMRTTGVSEQYFGPGTRLTVT.

This clone was observed a few times. The chain joins TRBV28 to TRBJ1-1; unclear D gene. Trimming shortened V by 6 bases and J by 4 bases, and 18 bases separated the two germline ends. CDR1 is MDHEN and CDR2 is SYDVKM in the germline V gene. There are 15 residues in the CDR3. DNA for the CDR3: TGTGCCAGCAGAGTCATCGGTGTTGGCGTCACTGAAGCTTTCTTT. Its translation is CASRVIGVGVTEAFF.

This chain joins TRBV11-1 and TRBJ1-1; D is possibly TRBD1 (6 bases). The ends were cut back, 5 bases at V and 10 bases at J, with 20 bases in the middle. Looked up from germline, CDR1 is SGHAT and CDR2 is FQDESV (reference sequence). The CDR3 consists of 14 residues. The CDR3 DNA sequence: TGTGCCAGCAGCCTACCACAGTACCGGGGGCGAGCTTTCTTT. It translates to CASSLPQYRGRAFF.

This clone was detected only once. The genes are TRBV5-1 and TRBJ2-2, with 7 bases identical to TRBD1. The CDR3 has 15 amino acids. Looked up from germline, CDR1 is SGHRS and CDR2 is YFSETQ. Unmatched junction bases numbered 8, after V lost 4 bases and J lost 5 bases. The CDR3 loop reads CASSPQGFKTGELFF. The CDR3 coding sequence is TGCGCCAGCAGCCCACAGGGGTTCAAGACCGGGGAGCTGTTTTTT.

The chain joins TRBV9 to TRBJ1-4; 10 bases align to TRBD1. This CDR3 comprises 14 residues. Trimming at V came to 4 bases and at J to 8 bases, leaving 5 bases not matched to a gene. Germline CDR1 is SGDLS and CDR2 is YYNGEE. The CDR3 nucleotides are TGTGCCAGCAGCCCGACAGGGGGCGCGGAAAAACTGTTTTTT. Protein sequence: CASSPTGGAEKLFF.

The V gene is TRBV29-1, the J gene TRBJ1-2; unclear D gene. This CDR3 is 12 amino acids long. Germline-derived CDR1 and CDR2 are SQVTM and ANQGSEA. The ends were cut back, 3 bases at V and 3 bases at J, with 8 bases in the middle. CDR3 sequence reads: CSVDVSHYGYTF. CDR3 DNA sequence: TGCAGCGTTGATGTCAGCCACTATGGCTACACCTTC.

The chain uses TRBV21-1 and TRBJ2-5. TRBV21-1 has pseudogene status. There are 18 residues in the CDR3. This CDR3 is CASSKKGDRDNVQETQYF. Here the CDR3 DNA reads TGTGCCAGCAGCAAAAAAGGGGACCGGGATAATGTTCAAGAGACCCAGTACTTC.

This clone has just one count. The chain combines TRBV7-2 with TRBJ2-7, with TRBD2 identical over 8 bases. Germline CDR1 is SGHTA and CDR2 is FQGNSA. The CDR3 extends over 15 amino acids. The V gene end was trimmed by 3 bases and the J gene end by 3 bases; junction bases not matched to a gene: 7. CDR3 protein: CASSFPGLDNYEQYF. As DNA, the CDR3 is TGTGCCAGCAGCTTCCCGGGACTAGATAACTACGAGCAGTACTTC.

The chain uses TRBV28 and TRBJ1-6; no definite D call. The CDR3 totals 15 residues. V was pared by 6 bases and J by 9 bases, with 18 bases between. Germline CDR1 is MDHEN and CDR2 is SYDVKM. The CDR3 DNA follows: TGTGCCAGCAGGGGCACCGGATCGGCGGTTTCACCCCTCCACTTT. This translates into CASRGTGSAVSPLHF.

This clone was seen only a few times. The gene calls are TRBV5-1 and TRBJ2-2; D is ambiguous. The CDR3 is 15 residues long. V lost 4 bases and J lost 1, with 11 bases in between. The germline V gene encodes CDR1 SGHRS and CDR2 YFSETQ. CDR3 nucleotides: TGCGCCAGCAGCCAGTCAAGACAGAACACCGGGGAGCTGTTTTTT. Encoded protein: CASSQSRQNTGELFF.

The V call is TRBV7-9, the J call TRBJ2-1; D remains unclear. The CDR3 runs to 13 residues. The germline gives CDR1 SEHNR, CDR2 FQNEAQ (reference sequence). The V end lost 3 bases, the J end lost 4 bases, and 7 bases lay between the germline ends. This CDR3 reads CASSLSEYNEQFF. The CDR3 coding sequence is TGTGCCAGCAGCTTGTCGGAGTACAATGAGCAGTTCTTC.